The rows below give T cell receptor beta chains drawn from one sample of a study of low-dose radiotherapy and immunotherapy resistance in tumors. TCRdb called the reads again in MiXCR, with one record for every CDR3 protein. The top ten clones hold 1% of a sample with 85,000 to 95,000 distinct CDR3 sequences, around 9.2% of them seen once. The input for sequencing was PBMCs, taken before treatment. These receptors were collected from a male donor with prostate cancer. CDR3s include the opening cysteine and the closing phenylalanine or tryptophan. A D gene is named only where the DNA matches it firmly. Expanded clones are given a class, and other clones once, few, many or no size at all.

j_gene: TRBJ2-5; v_gene: TRBV29-1; abundance: many; d_gene: -; CDR3aa: CSVEVYQETQYF; CDR3nt: TGCAGCGTTGAAGTGTACCAAGAGACCCAGTACTTC
j_gene: TRBJ2-7; v_gene: TRBV20-1; abundance: many; d_gene: -; CDR3aa: CSAPETGAYEQYF; CDR3nt: TGCAGTGCTCCTGAGACAGGTGCCTACGAGCAGTACTTC
j_gene: TRBJ1-2; v_gene: TRBV29-1; abundance: many; d_gene: TRBD1; CDR3aa: CSGEQGSGYTF; CDR3nt: TGCAGCGGGGAACAGGGGTCCGGCTACACCTTC
j_gene: TRBJ1-4; v_gene: TRBV4-1; abundance: -; d_gene: TRBD1; CDR3aa: CASSQERTGGKIEKLFF; CDR3nt: TGCGCCAGCAGCCAAGAAAGAACAGGGGGCAAGATAGAAAAACTGTTTTTT
j_gene: TRBJ2-7; v_gene: TRBV7-2; abundance: many; d_gene: -; CDR3aa: CASSLGTLYEQYF; CDR3nt: TGTGCCAGCAGCTTGGGGACCCTCTACGAGCAGTACTTC
j_gene: TRBJ2-2; v_gene: TRBV2; abundance: many; d_gene: TRBD2; CDR3aa: CASRHSGTNTGELFF; CDR3nt: TGTGCCAGCCGACATAGCGGGACGAACACCGGGGAGCTGTTTTTT
j_gene: TRBJ2-7; v_gene: TRBV12-3/TRBV12-4; abundance: many; d_gene: -; CDR3aa: CASSPGRRNYEQYF; CDR3nt: TGTGCCAGCAGCCCCGGACGGCGTAACTACGAGCAGTACTTC
j_gene: TRBJ2-7; v_gene: TRBV7-9; abundance: many; d_gene: TRBD2; CDR3aa: CASSAGTSGSHAAYEQYF; CDR3nt: TGTGCCAGCAGTGCCGGGACTAGCGGGAGTCACGCCGCCTACGAGCAGTACTTC
j_gene: TRBJ2-3; v_gene: TRBV29-1; abundance: many; d_gene: -; CDR3aa: CSASYTDTQYF; CDR3nt: TGCAGCGCTTCGTACACAGATACGCAGTATTTT
j_gene: TRBJ2-2; v_gene: TRBV28; abundance: many; d_gene: -; CDR3aa: CASRPASTDPNTGELFF; CDR3nt: TGTGCCAGCAGGCCAGCTTCGACAGACCCGAACACCGGGGAGCTGTTTTTT
j_gene: TRBJ2-1; v_gene: TRBV12-3/TRBV12-4; abundance: many; d_gene: TRBD2; CDR3aa: CAIGTGTSGYNEQFF; CDR3nt: TGTGCCATCGGTACCGGGACTAGCGGATACAATGAGCAGTTCTTC
j_gene: TRBJ2-7; v_gene: TRBV28; abundance: many; d_gene: TRBD1; CDR3aa: CASSLLGQASSYEQYF; CDR3nt: TGTGCCAGCAGTTTATTGGGACAGGCGAGCTCCTACGAGCAGTACTTC
j_gene: TRBJ2-5; v_gene: TRBV9; abundance: many; d_gene: TRBD2; CDR3aa: CASSVAASGGLGETQYF; CDR3nt: TGTGCCAGCAGCGTAGCTGCTAGCGGGGGATTAGGAGAGACCCAGTACTTC